The clone carrying this TCR beta chain has more than one count but fewer than ten. The antigen is unknown. In TCRdb, the 5' RACE reads were re-called with MiXCR into one record per CDR3 protein. The sample lists just over 60,000 distinct CDR3 sequences, 9% to 9.5% occurring once. These data originate in a study of T-cell memory formation after mild COVID-19. Study-level points and caveats: Mainly in CM and EM were contracting CD4+ clones; CD8+ were in EMRA.

The sequencing input was PBMCs or a T cell subset sorted from them (not recorded which). The TCR was taken from a man aged 18 to 29 who had mild COVID-19 (a few samples of this study predate the infection). Cell type and time point are not known.

The CDR3 region is CATSDLLHLYEYEQYF. DNA for the CDR3: TGTGCCACCAGTGATTTACTACACCTGTATGAATACGAGCAGTACTTC. V is TRBV24-1 and J is TRBJ2-7; D remains ambiguous. The CDR3 is 16 residues long. Germline lookup yields CDR1 KGHDR and CDR2 SFDVKD. Trimming took off 1 base at V and 4 bases at J, with 16 bases between the two ends.